One and the same sample provided the 18 T cell receptor beta chains below, sequenced in a study of cytomegalovirus exposure and HLA in healthy donors. The PCR was carried out with 60 Vbeta primers and 13 Jbeta primers. TCRdb's copy holds only in-frame clones and misses some; the assay was immunoSEQ multiplex PCR. The sample shows approximately 150,000 clones, 75% of them seen only once. Sample: PBMCs. These receptors were obtained from a man aged 18 to 30 in good health and CMV-seropositive.

The CDR3, as DNA: TGTGCCAGCAGCTTAGGAGCGGGCATTAACACAGATACGCAGTATTTT. Amino acid sequence: CASSLGAGINTDTQYF. The rearrangement links TRBV7-7 to TRBJ2-3; the D gene is possibly TRBD2 (6 bases). The CDR3 spans 16 residues. The germline V gene encodes CDR1 SSHAT and CDR2 FNYEAQ (reference sequence). Trimming removed 1 base from V and 2 bases from J, with 13 bases in between.

V gene TRBV11-2 combines with J gene TRBJ2-7; the D gene is possibly TRBD2 (5 bases). Deletions cut 1 base from V and 6 bases from J, with 19 bases between. Germline assignment: CDR1 SGHAT and CDR2 FQNNGV. The length of the CDR3 is 16 residues. The CDR3 loop is CASSLVPGNRLSEQYF. The CDR3 DNA follows: TGTGCCAGCAGCTTAGTTCCGGGGAACCGTTTAAGCGAGCAGTACTTC.

J is TRBJ2-7 and V is TRBV27; TRBD1 matches 8 bases. Germline CDR1 MNHEY, CDR2 SMNVEV (reference sequence). V lost 3 bases to trimming and J lost 5 bases; unmatched junction nucleotides: 6. CDR3 length equals 14 residues. For the CDR3, the DNA is TGTGCCAGCAGTTTTCGGCAGGGGGCCCACGAGCAGTACTTC. It codes for CASSFRQGAHEQYF.

The rearrangement uses TRBV4-1 and TRBJ2-7; no firm D call. The germline gives CDR1 MGHRA, CDR2 YSYEKL. Trimming shortened V by 2 bases and J by 0 bases, and 5 bases separated the two germline ends. This CDR3 spans 13 amino acids. The CDR3: CASSQPYSYEQYF. The CDR3 DNA reads TGCGCCAGCAGCCAACCCTACTCCTACGAGCAGTACTTC.

CDR3 in amino acids: CATSRTSGSSYEQYF. Written as DNA, the CDR3 is TGTGCCACCAGCAGAACTAGCGGGAGCTCCTACGAGCAGTACTTC. The rearrangement links TRBV15 to TRBJ2-7; 11 positions agree with TRBD2. Germline trimming cut 2 bases from V and 0 bases from J; bases unmatched to any gene: 0. The CDR3 is made up of 15 amino acids. Germline assignment: CDR1 LNHNV and CDR2 YYDKDF (reference sequence).

This sequence joins TRBV5-1 and TRBJ2-7; the D gene is possibly TRBD2 (5 bases). Looked up from germline, CDR1 is SGHRS and CDR2 is YFSETQ. The CDR3 is 11 residues long. V was cut by 7 bases and J by 0 bases, with 5 bases left in between. The CDR3 region is CASRGSYEQYF. The CDR3 nucleotides are TGCGCCAGCCGGGGCTCCTACGAGCAGTACTTC. Complete variable domain (other parts from reference TRBV5-1 and TRBJ2-7): KAGVTQTPRYLIKTRGQQVTLSCSPISGHRSVSWYQQTPGQGLQFLFEYFSETQRNKGNFPGRFSGRQFSNSRSEMNVSTLELGDSALYLCASRGSYEQYFGPGTRLTVT.

V is TRBV30 and J is TRBJ2-7; D not certain. Germline values: CDR1 GTSNPN, CDR2 SVGIG (reference sequence). With 0 bases removed from V and 4 bases from J, the gap between germline ends came to 13 bases. This CDR3 has 14 residues. The CDR3 DNA reads as TGTGCCTGGAGTGTACGGCTTCGGGTGTACGAGCAGTACTTC. Its translation is CAWSVRLRVYEQYF.

V gene TRBV9 combines with J gene TRBJ2-1; 9 nucleotides align to TRBD2. CDR1 is SGDLS and CDR2 is YYNGEE in the germline V gene. J lost 8 bases, V lost 0 bases, and 9 bases had no gene match. CDR3 length: 16 amino acids. The DNA for the CDR3 is TGTGCCAGCAGCGTAGAAAGCGGGAGGATAGGCGATGAGCAGTTCTTC. Protein product: CASSVESGRIGDEQFF. Filled out from reference TRBV9 and TRBJ2-1, the complete variable domain reads DSGVTQTPKHLITATGQRVTLRCSPRSGDLSVYWYQQSLDQGLQFLIQYYNGEERAKGNILERFSAQQFPDLHSELNLSSLELGDSALYFCASSVESGRIGDEQFFGPGTRLTVL.

J is TRBJ2-3 and V is TRBV7-9; 8 bases are shared with TRBD2. This CDR3 spans 15 amino acids. The germline gives CDR1 SEHNR, CDR2 FQNEAQ (reference sequence). After removal of 5 bases from V and 0 bases from J, the junction contained 4 bases not matched to a gene. Here the CDR3 DNA reads TGTGCCAGCAGCCCCAGCGGGAGTAGCACAGATACGCAGTATTTT. Its protein is CASSPSGSSTDTQYF.

The chain has TRBV27 and TRBJ1-4, with D perhaps matching TRBD1 (6 bases). Trimming stripped 3 bases from V and 4 bases from J, with 9 bases between. The germline V gene has CDR1 MNHEY and CDR2 SMNVEV (reference sequence). There are 14 residues in the CDR3. The chain's CDR3 is CASSFQGNNEKLFF. CDR3 nucleotide sequence: TGTGCCAGCAGTTTTCAGGGGAATAATGAAAAACTGTTTTTT.

The chain has TRBV15 and TRBJ2-7; tentative D call: TRBD1 (5 bases). Germline V gene sequence: CDR1 LNHNV, CDR2 YYDKDF (reference sequence). Trimming left V 3 bases short and J 4 bases short, with 10 bases between. The CDR3 extends over 13 amino acids. The DNA for the CDR3 is TGTGCCACCAGCAGGACTCAGGGTTACGAGCAGTACTTC. Protein sequence: CATSRTQGYEQYF.

This clone was observed a handful of times. The V and J genes are TRBV5-5 and TRBJ1-5; 8 bases are a match to TRBD1. The germline V gene has CDR1 SGHKS and CDR2 YYEKEE (reference sequence). Trimming cost V 1 base and J 0 bases; bases outside gene matches: 9. The CDR3 runs 18 residues. For the CDR3, the DNA is TGTGCCAGCAGCTTGACCGGGACAGGCCTCAATAGCAATCAGCCCCAGCATTTT. Its translation is CASSLTGTGLNSNQPQHF.

The chain uses TRBV7-9 and TRBJ2-3, with D perhaps matching TRBD1 (5 bases). V was clipped by 0 bases and J by 5 bases, with 12 bases between them. The V gene's germline CDR1 is SEHNR and CDR2 FQNEAQ (reference sequence). There are 15 residues in the CDR3. CDR3 protein: CASSLAVRAQDTQYF. CDR3 in DNA: TGTGCCAGCAGCTTAGCTGTCAGGGCCCAAGATACGCAGTATTTT.

The V gene is TRBV30, the J gene TRBJ1-5; D call uncertain. V was trimmed by 4 bases and J by 2 bases, leaving 9 bases between them. The germline CDR1 and CDR2 sequences are GTSNPN and SVGIG (reference sequence). The CDR3 runs to 13 residues. The CDR3 spells CAWNLGGNQPQHF. DNA of the CDR3: TGTGCCTGGAATTTGGGCGGCAATCAGCCCCAGCATTTT.

The chain recombines TRBV7-6 with TRBJ2-7; 9 bases match TRBD1. The CDR3 runs 14 residues. With V trimmed by 6 bases and J by 4 bases, 7 bases remained unmatched. Germline loops: CDR1 SGHVS, CDR2 FNYEAQ. CDR3: CASSTGTGSYEQYF. In nucleotides, the CDR3 is TGTGCCAGCAGTACCGGGACAGGGTCTTACGAGCAGTACTTC.

The chain links TRBV5-1 to TRBJ2-7; TRBD2 agrees at 10 bases. The CDR3 spans 13 residues. J gave up 3 bases and V 6 bases, and 3 bases lay outside the gene matches. Germline values: CDR1 SGHRS, CDR2 YFSETQ. CDR3 in DNA: TGCGCCAGCAAAGGACTAGCGGACTACGAGCAGTACTTC. Its translation is CASKGLADYEQYF.

A single count supports this clone. The rearrangement links TRBV5-6 to TRBJ2-5; a possible D gene is TRBD1 (6 bases). The J call is doubtful: the DNA matches TRBJ2-7 better. Germline V gene lookup returns CDR1 SGHDT and CDR2 YYEEEE. This CDR3 has 14 amino acids. CDR3 region: CASSFAGDTYEQYF. The CDR3 DNA is TGTGCCAGCAGCTTTGCAGGGGACACCTACGAGCAGTACTTC.

The genes are TRBV5-4 and TRBJ2-7; 12 nucleotides align to TRBD2. From germline, CDR1 is SGHNT and CDR2 YYREEE (reference sequence). V was clipped by 4 bases and J by 0 bases; unmatched bases: 2. The CDR3 is made up of 15 amino acids. The CDR3 DNA reads TGTGCCAGCAGCGGGACTAGCGGGTCCTCCTACGAGCAGTACTTC. It codes for CASSGTSGSSYEQYF.